This T cell receptor beta chain emerged from a study of cytomegalovirus exposure and HLA in healthy donors (dated by TCRdb to about 2017). About the investigation overall: An earlier analysis of 587 of the donors reported approximately 300 Gb of sequence data and 117 million unique TCR beta sequences obtained from about 200 million T cells. An earlier analysis of fewer than 750 of the donors used high-throughput TCR beta sequencing to judge whether each TCR beta V gene segment behaved as functional or pseudogenic. Rather than drawing on any new phenotypic data, the later analysis identified candidate immune exposures from TCR beta sequences and the way those sequences occurred across donors. Donor age, sex, ethnicity and CMV serostatus were compiled alongside the repertoire data. Of the 300 to 450 genotyped donors, approximately 83% fell in the genetic ancestry cluster associated with self-reported Caucasian donors. An early release that covered about 600 HLA-typed donors contained around 300 gigabases of sequencing data and about 84 million unique TCR sequences. The aim of the study was to test whether cataloging public T cell receptors could identify signatures of past pathogen exposure. All discovery cohort repertoires had been generated on a single sequencing platform. Class I and class II HLA loci were covered by the typing at four-digit resolution. Among over 350 genotyped donors of the cohort, an average of about 240,000 unique TCR beta nucleotide sequences were sequenced per donor, around a sixth of them non-productive. The study combined high-throughput TCR immunosequencing, statistical association of individual TCRs with disease status, and machine learning to predict cytomegalovirus infection status. Typing coverage varied by locus: roughly 629-640 donors for A, B, C, DRB1 and DQB1; 522 for DQA1; approximately 570 for DPA1; around 490 for DPB1. A separate validation cohort of some 130 different subjects was used in addition to the roughly 620-subject first cohort. The study used immunosequencing to profile the T cell repertoires of approximately 630 subjects and linked those repertoires to cytomegalovirus serostatus. In a later genetic analysis, genome-wide SNP genotypes for about three fifths of the roughly 670 donors were used, and that subset was treated as a discovery cohort. Five DR-DQ haplotypes were treated as single units for association and clustering because of strong linkage in the cohort. To study patterns of TCR occurrence, a later analysis re-analyzed previously published TCR beta repertoires from just over 650 donors and added high-resolution HLA genotyping.

What the study reported, not specific to this receptor: A cluster of highly shared sequence variants was judged likely to be a technical artifact of the sequencing pipeline. Because HLA typing was missing for some donors at each locus, association tests included only the typed subset. According to a later analysis, parvovirus B19, influenza, CMV and Epstein-Barr virus appeared linked to several top co-occurrence clusters. In a later analysis, HLA-associated TCR beta chains showed more clonal expansion and lower generation probabilities than non-associated chains that were equally common. Assigning TCR associations to individual alleles was difficult when HLA alleles, especially DR and DQ, strongly co-occurred. Most TCR sequences were seen in very few donors, while some public TCRs were found in many individuals. Correlated functional status among segregating V segments might be attributable to linkage disequilibrium, but an unknown experimental factor could not be ruled out. The only immune exposure information available for the cohort was CMV serostatus. Specific HLA alleles were associated with 18,000 or so TCR beta sequences at a false discovery rate of 0.05 in a later analysis. The study gave a list of 150 to 200 TCR beta chains associated with cytomegalovirus. According to a later analysis, TCR association rates differed among HLA loci, with DRB1 alleles showing the most associated TCRs and HLA-C alleles showing the fewest. An association between a missense DCLRE1C variant and V-gene and J-gene trimming of TCR beta chains was found in a later genetic analysis and replicated in an independent cohort. The authors suggested that the approach could potentially be extended to other disease states and immunological phenotypes. Compared with the approximately 720-donor mean, donors in an Asian-associated ancestry cluster had fewer N-insertions in productive TCRs, according to a later genetic analysis. The classifier was reported to diagnose cytomegalovirus status with high specificity and sensitivity in both the original and validation cohorts. A further reported finding was that TCR beta sequences accurately predicted the HLA-A and HLA-B alleles for most subjects in the first cohort. Only TCR beta chains were sequenced in this cohort, and the absence of alpha or paired-chain data limited detectable features. In an earlier analysis of about 540 of the donors, most TCR beta V segments were observed in productive rearrangements about 90% or about 30% of the time, broadly matching IMGT annotations. In a later analysis, most CMV-associated TCR beta chains were found to appear HLA-restricted, with HLA associations seemingly driven largely by CMV exposure. A few of the identified cytomegalovirus-associated TCR beta chains were confirmed in vitro to be specific for cytomegalovirus antigens. About 15 rarely observed V segments, including chromosome 9 orphons, were excluded from the earlier analysis of approximately 600 of the donors because counts were too low. Roughly uniform sequencing depth across donors was assumed in presence/absence analyses, although this assumption may not hold.

Preparation of the library involved the immunoSEQ multiplex PCR assay. For the multiplex PCR, a mixture combining 60 forward primers for TCR Vbeta segments and 13 reverse primers for TCR Jbeta segments was used. A multiplex PCR assay on genomic DNA amplified the CDR3 region of rearranged TCR beta genes. The Illumina HiSeq System was used to sequence the amplified TCR beta libraries as 87-base-pair reads. In the paper's pipeline: A later analysis tallied approximately 87 million unique TCR beta chains across the 550 to 850 repertoires, and about 10 million of those chains were shared by two or more donors. Raw reads were error-corrected and collapsed into unique sequences by a nearest-neighbor algorithm in which closely related sequences were merged to remove PCR and sequencing errors. To assign V, D and J gene segments, CDR3 sequences were aligned to IMGT reference sequences. Each retained sequence needed at least a six-nucleotide match to both a V gene segment and a J gene segment. Rearrangements were called productive when the CDR3 lacked stop codons and stayed in frame with V and J; all others were non-productive. CDR3 was defined by IMGT convention, running from the second conserved V-encoded cysteine to the conserved J-encoded phenylalanine. Sequences without an unambiguous match to a single V gene segment were excluded from the earlier analysis of 500 to 700 of the donors. An earlier analysis of 550 to 650 of the donors classified V segments as functional when productive rearrangements were above 56.7% and as segregating when the standard deviation between donors was above 5%. A statistical classification framework was built for diagnosing cytomegalovirus status from the catalog of TCR beta chain sequences. In a later analysis, TCR nucleotide sequences were compared against IMGT/GENE-DB human TR gene sequences so that V and J genes could be assigned. In a later analysis, CDR3 sequences and most-parsimonious VDJ recombination scenarios were assigned using the TCRdist pipeline. In a later analysis, each TCR beta chain was defined by its CDR3 amino acid sequence together with its V-gene family, and reads lacking a unique V-gene family were excluded. In a later analysis, around 650 highly shared, low-generation-probability nucleotide sequences were removed to address suspected cross-contamination and a sequencing artifact. For each public chain, a later analysis derived a clonal expansion index from normalized ranks of inferred template counts within each repertoire. In a later analysis, generation probabilities were computed with a VDJ recombination model fitted to out-of-frame rearrangements, and the resulting probabilities were checked against IGoR. In a later analysis, hypergeometric tests were used to score TCR-TCR, TCR-HLA and TCR-CMV co-occurrence, with a repertoire-size bias correction applied to TCR pairs. False discovery rates were estimated in a later analysis by permuting HLA or CMV assignments 20 times. A later analysis grouped co-occurring TCRs with DBSCAN, adding TCRdist sequence similarity when clustering within HLA-allele-positive subsets. Repertoires with fewer than 30,000 or more than 120,000 public chains were left out of co-occurrence clustering, as were about 5 repertoires with anomalous nucleotide sharing. In TCRdb, the immuneACCESS table is reduced to in-frame sequences with V and J assigned. These tables do not hold every clone; where another copy was compared, an unresolved V gene accounts for under half, and the others remain unexplained. V, J and clone size derive from that table, while D and trimming were established from the DNA sequence. Present in this sample are 150,000 to 200,000 clones, about 87% of which were seen just once. Around 1.5% of the sample goes to the ten largest clones.

In total, roughly 710 healthy bone marrow donors made up the cohort. At the time of sampling, all cohort members were nominally healthy, though unrecorded immune exposures were likely present. The donor was CMV seronegative and belonged to the group of 380 or so seronegative cohort members. Every donor gave a peripheral blood sample, and the peripheral blood mononuclear cells from that sample were used for TCR beta sequencing. The Qiagen DNeasy Blood Extraction Kit was used to extract genomic DNA from the blood cell samples. This clone was seen just once. Its antigen specificity is not known. Base qualities are not recorded, but no much larger clone differs from it by a single base. This clonotype was sampled from a woman between 18 and 29 years old in good health and CMV-seronegative. Specimen: PBMCs.

The CDR3 reads CASSSGVRDHQPQHF. The nucleotide sequence is TGTGCCAGCAGCTCAGGGGTTAGGGATCATCAGCCCCAGCATTTT. In this chain, TRBV5-8 is recombined with TRBJ1-5; the D gene is possibly TRBD1, with 6 bases matching. The germline ends are 15 bases apart after V is trimmed by 3 bases and J by 5 bases. From a lookup of the germline V gene, CDR1 and CDR2 are SGHTS and YDEGEE. The CDR3 starts with the cysteine, ends with the phenylalanine, and has 15 residues. CDR3 DNA only is kept here, 45 bases in frame from base 1.